This T cell receptor beta chain came from a study of OX40 agonist ivuxolimab in advanced cancers. Looking at the study overall: Ivuxolimab, an agonist antibody against OX40 (CD134), was given to patients. Melanoma, hepatocellular carcinoma, head and neck or renal cell cancer occurred in dose-escalation patients.

Measured with immunoSEQ multiplex PCR; TCRdb has only the in-frame clones, and not every one. The profile shows almost 70,000 clones, approximately 93% of them singletons. Overall study results and limits: Patients with a partial response at 0.1-3.0 mg/kg had among the lowest clonal expansion.

Of note for this clone: As yet, its antigen is unknown.

The CDR3 length is 14 residues. Trimming left V 3 bases short and J 2 bases short, with 10 bases between. Germline V lookup: CDR1 MDHEN, CDR2 SYDVKM. The TCR was taken from an adult with an advanced solid tumor such as melanoma, head and neck, liver or kidney cancer. J is TRBJ1-2 and V is TRBV28, with D possibly TRBD1 on 6 matching bases. The material sequenced was CD4+ or CD8+ T cells sorted from blood, taken in a trial of the OX40 agonist ivuxolimab. CDR3 amino acids: CASSFTGTNYGYTF. In DNA form, the CDR3 reads TGTGCCAGCAGTTTTACAGGGACCAACTATGGCTACACCTTC.